The rows below give T cell receptor beta chains drawn from one sample of a study of CD8 T cells in Susac syndrome. TCRdb redid the calling of the immunoSEQ multiplex PCR reads with MiXCR, one entry per CDR3 protein. This table has over 80,000 distinct CDR3 sequences, 85% to 95% appearing once. Sequenced input: CD8+ T cells from PBMCs. The receptor source for this set is a human donor in good health. Each CDR3 is given without its conserved first and last residue. Each record gives: V gene, J gene, CDR3 protein.

TRBV7-8	TRBJ2-7	ASSLPPENSYEQY
TRBV7-8	TRBJ2-3	ATTLSLAGGLDTQY
TRBV7-6	TRBJ2-3	ASSSTTRTSGATDTQY
TRBV29-1	TRBJ2-6	SVEEGQNSGANVLT
TRBV6-5	TRBJ1-2	ASSYFEVVGGTNYGYT
TRBV12-3/TRBV12-4	TRBJ1-2	ASSPGPGVYT
TRBV6-5	TRBJ2-2	ASSYSSWDRDAGELF
TRBV7-6	TRBJ1-2	ASSPDSSYGYT
TRBV2	TRBJ1-1	ASSRSRTEAF
TRBV19	TRBJ1-1	ASSTDTHTEAF
TRBV29-1	TRBJ2-7	SVSLGSLEQY
TRBV3-1	TRBJ2-7	AASGTGPYEQY
TRBV5-1	TRBJ2-1	ASSPPGQGKNEQF
TRBV5-6	TRBJ2-3	ASSREISTDTQY